A single sample is the source of the 7 T cell receptor beta chains below, sequenced in a study of blood T cell repertoires in COVID-19. The protocol was immunoSEQ multiplex PCR, while the TCRdb copy is restricted to in-frame clones and leaves out a portion. The repertoire holds about 210,000 clones, with more than 75% as singletons. Material: PBMCs or T cells enriched from blood (not recorded which). Receptor source: a man aged 30 to 45 in a cohort exposed to, infected with or recovered from COVID-19 (not recorded which).

This rearrangement joins TRBV5-1 to TRBJ2-3; 9 positions agree with TRBD2. V was clipped by 4 bases and J by 4 bases; unmatched bases: 7. The germline CDR1 and CDR2 sequences are SGHRS and YFSETQ. This CDR3 has 15 residues. CDR3 bases: TGCGCCAGCAGCCGGTGGACTAGCGACTCAGATACGCAGTATTTT. Protein product: CASSRWTSDSDTQYF.

This clone has just one count. V gene TRBV7-6 combines with J gene TRBJ1-1; no clear D gene. Germline CDR1 reads SGHVS; CDR2 reads FNYEAQ. V lost 1 base and J lost 4, with 7 bases in between. The CDR3 extends over 13 amino acids. CDR3 sequence (DNA): TGTGCCAGCAGCTTAGTCGGTGTCACTGAAGCTTTCTTT. Translated, it gives CASSLVGVTEAFF.

The V gene is TRBV5-1, the J gene TRBJ1-1; 7 bases line up with TRBD1. The germline V gene encodes CDR1 SGHRS and CDR2 YFSETQ. The J segment lost 6 bases and the V segment lost 4 bases, leaving 9 bases of the junction unmatched. The length of the CDR3 is 14 residues. The CDR3 DNA follows: TGCGCCAGCAGCCCGAGGGGGACAGAGGCTGAAGCTTTCTTT. Translation gives CASSPRGTEAEAFF.

This clone has just one count. CDR3 sequence: CASSRSTSYNEQFF. The CDR3 coding sequence is TGTGCCAGCAGTCGTAGTACCTCCTACAATGAGCAGTTCTTC. The chain combines TRBV27 with TRBJ2-1; D is ambiguous. Trimming took 5 bases from V and 0 from J, leaving 8 bases between them. Germline CDR1 reads MNHEY; CDR2 reads SMNVEV (reference sequence). The CDR3 covers 14 residues.

This rearrangement joins TRBV6-5 to TRBJ2-7, with 8 nucleotides matching TRBD1. The germline gives CDR1 MNHEY, CDR2 SVGAGI. The trim removed 5 bases at V and 4 bases at J, leaving 1 base unmatched. The CDR3 consists of 12 residues. The CDR3 is CASSRDRYEQYF. The CDR3 bases are TGTGCCAGCAGTCGGGACAGGTACGAGCAGTACTTC.

This chain connects TRBV5-1 to TRBJ2-7, with 10 bases that match TRBD2. V gave up 7 bases and J gave up 3 bases; unmatched junction bases: 4. The CDR3 runs to 13 residues. Germline CDR1 is SGHRS and CDR2 is YFSETQ. The CDR3 DNA follows: TGCGCCAGCCGGACTAGCGGAGTCTACGAGCAGTACTTC. It codes for CASRTSGVYEQYF.

The genes are TRBV19 and TRBJ2-7; 11 nucleotides agree with TRBD1. The CDR3 has 16 amino acids. After removal of 3 bases from V and 7 bases from J, the junction contained 11 bases not matched to a gene. The germline V gene encodes CDR1 LNHDA and CDR2 SQIVND (reference sequence). The CDR3 reads CASSILGGQGAREQYF. The CDR3 coding sequence is TGTGCCAGTAGTATTTTGGGCGGACAGGGGGCGCGGGAGCAGTACTTC.